These 17 T cell receptor beta chains were sequenced from one sample in a study of blood T cell repertoires in COVID-19. TCRdb's copy holds only in-frame clones and misses some; the assay was immunoSEQ multiplex PCR. The data show over 400,000 clones, 70% to 90% seen once. Sequenced: peripheral blood. These receptors came from a human donor in a cohort sampled during active COVID-19.

V usage is TRBV5-8 and J usage is TRBJ1-2, with 8 bases fitting TRBD1. V trimming: 2 bases; J trimming: 4 bases; junction bases outside the gene matches: 4. CDR1 and CDR2 from the germline V gene are SGHTS and YDEGEE. CDR3 length: 14 residues. CDR3 sequence reads: CASSLWTGSYGYTF. The CDR3, as DNA: TGTGCCAGCAGCTTATGGACAGGGAGCTATGGCTACACCTTC.

The chain has TRBV10-3 and TRBJ1-1; possible D gene TRBD1, 5 bases. The germline V gene has CDR1 ENHRY and CDR2 SYGVKD. This CDR3 has 15 residues. Trimming shortened V by 4 bases and J by 4 bases, and 16 bases separated the two germline ends. CDR3 loop: CAISVSSRVSTEAFF. CDR3 bases: TGTGCCATCAGTGTGAGTTCCAGGGTCTCCACTGAAGCTTTCTTT.

The chain couples TRBV28 to TRBJ1-1, with D unresolved. The germline CDR1 and CDR2 sequences are MDHEN and SYDVKM. Trimming shortened V by 6 bases and J by 4 bases, and 12 bases separated the two germline ends. There are 13 residues in the CDR3. CDR3 region: CASRPGSLTEAFF. DNA for the CDR3: TGTGCCAGCAGACCCGGGAGCCTCACTGAAGCTTTCTTT.

This clone came up a few times. The J gene is TRBJ1-2, the V gene TRBV5-1; 7 bases line up with TRBD1. V was pared by 3 bases and J by 4 bases, with 6 bases of the junction left unmatched. This CDR3 has 14 residues. In germline, CDR1 is SGHRS, CDR2 YFSETQ. The CDR3 nucleotides are TGCGCCAGCAGCTATGACAGGGTGAGCTATGGCTACACCTTC. Translated: CASSYDRVSYGYTF.

V is TRBV27 and J is TRBJ2-4, with TRBD1 matching over 8 bases. CDR1 is MNHEY, CDR2 SMNVEV, per germline (reference sequence). The CDR3 loop spans 14 amino acids. J was trimmed by 9 bases and V by 2 bases; bases with no gene match: 6. CDR3 nucleotides: TGTGCCAGCAGTTTAGGACAGGGAGTAGGCATTCAGTACTTC. As protein: CASSLGQGVGIQYF.

V gene TRBV7-3 combines with J gene TRBJ2-3; 13 bases fit TRBD2. This CDR3 is built from 18 residues. J was trimmed by 4 bases and V by 5 bases; bases with no gene match: 12. CDR1 is SGHTA and CDR2 is FQGTGA in the germline V gene. The CDR3 DNA reads as TGTGCCAGCAGCACCCCGGGCGGACTAGCGGGAGAGGCAGATACGCAGTATTTT. The encoded protein is CASSTPGGLAGEADTQYF.

This clone has more than one count but fewer than ten. The chain uses TRBV27 and TRBJ2-2, with 14 bases lining up with TRBD2. The CDR3 is 17 residues long. Germline CDR1 MNHEY, CDR2 SMNVEV (reference sequence). V shed 4 bases, J shed 7 bases, and the junction held 8 bases outside the gene matches. Here the CDR3 reads CASSSTSGRARGGELFF. CDR3 DNA: TGTGCCAGCAGTTCGACTAGCGGGAGGGCCAGGGGCGGGGAGCTGTTTTTT.

A few counts support this clone. The chain recombines TRBV4-1 with TRBJ2-1; 16 bases align to TRBD2. The CDR3 is 21 residues long. Germline CDR1 is MGHRA and CDR2 is YSYEKL. Trimming took 3 bases from V and 6 from J; bases not matched to a gene: 17. Written as DNA, the CDR3 is TGCGCCAGCAGCCATCGCCCACCGGGACTAGCGGGAGGGCCGCTCATCAATGAGCAGTTCTTC. Translated, it gives CASSHRPPGLAGGPLINEQFF.

The rearrangement joins TRBV27 to TRBJ2-7; D ambiguous. V was pared by 2 bases and J by 3 bases, with 11 bases between. Per germline, CDR1 MNHEY and CDR2 SMNVEV (reference sequence). The CDR3 is 14 amino acids. CDR3 nucleotide sequence: TGTGCCAGCAGTTTACAACCACTAATCTACGAGCAGTACTTC. Translating it yields CASSLQPLIYEQYF.

The V gene is TRBV12-5, the J gene TRBJ2-1; 7 bases fit TRBD2. There are 14 residues in the CDR3. With V trimmed by 9 bases and J by 4 bases, 9 bases remained unmatched. Per the germline V gene, CDR1 is LGHNT and CDR2 is FRNRAP. The CDR3 DNA follows: TGTGCTAGCGCCCCGGGGGGAGAGTACAATGAGCAGTTCTTC. Its translation: CASAPGGEYNEQFF.

There are many counts of this clone. The chain combines TRBV30 with TRBJ1-1; perhaps TRBD1 as D (5 bases). With 3 bases removed from V and 6 bases from J, the gap between germline ends came to 14 bases. Looked up from germline, CDR1 is GTSNPN and CDR2 is SVGIG (reference sequence). The CDR3 runs to 13 residues. DNA for the CDR3: TGTGCCTGGAGGAGGCCCCCGGGGGCTGAAGCTTTCTTT. Amino acid sequence: CAWRRPPGAEAFF.

This clone was counted once. The gene calls are TRBV6-5 and TRBJ1-5; D unclear. The CDR3 is 12 residues long. V shed 4 bases and J shed 4 bases, with 5 bases lying between them. Germline V gene sequence: CDR1 MNHEY, CDR2 SVGAGI. The CDR3 here is CASSSTNQPQHF. CDR3 sequence (DNA): TGTGCCAGCAGTTCCACAAATCAGCCCCAGCATTTT.

CDR3 residues: CASSPEGGQGFTEAFF. DNA of the CDR3: TGTGCCAGCAGCCCGGAAGGCGGACAGGGTTTCACTGAAGCTTTCTTT. J is TRBJ1-1 and V is TRBV7-3; 8 bases agree with TRBD1. V gave up 5 bases and J gave up 4 bases; unmatched junction bases: 12. CDR1 is SGHTA, CDR2 FQGTGA, per germline. The CDR3 sequence is 16 residues long.

Worth noting for this clone: Other nucleotide sequences from this sample produce the same CDR3. The chain combines TRBV11-3 with TRBJ1-1, with 8 bases matching TRBD1. In germline, CDR1 is SGHNT, CDR2 YENEEA. After removal of 3 bases from V and 3 bases from J, the junction contained 0 bases not matched to a gene. The CDR3 extends over 13 amino acids. The CDR3 nucleotides read TGTGCCAGCAGCTTGGACAGGGACACTGAAGCTTTCTTT. It specifies CASSLDRDTEAFF.

CDR3 nucleotide sequence: TGTGCCAGCAGTTTAGTCGGGGAGATGAACACTGAAGCTTTCTTT. Amino acids: CASSLVGEMNTEAFF. This rearrangement joins TRBV28 to TRBJ1-1; D uncertain. CDR1 is MDHEN and CDR2 is SYDVKM in the germline V gene. CDR3 size: 15 residues. Trimming shortened V by 2 bases and J by 0 bases, and 10 bases separated the two germline ends.

The chain carries TRBV7-2 and TRBJ1-2; D may be TRBD1 (5 bases). V lost 4 bases and J 2 bases, leaving 11 bases between the germline ends. Germline lookup yields CDR1 SGHTA and CDR2 FQGNSA. The CDR3 consists of 14 residues. CDR3 sequence reads: CASSSGGVNYGYTF. The DNA for the CDR3 is TGTGCCAGCAGCTCTGGAGGGGTAAACTATGGCTACACCTTC.

This clone showed up just a few times. J is TRBJ2-7 and V is TRBV7-9, with D unclear. Per the germline V gene, CDR1 is SEHNR and CDR2 is FQNEAQ (reference sequence). Deletions cut 4 bases from V and 4 bases from J, with 8 bases between. The CDR3 is made up of 12 amino acids. CDR3 amino acids: CASSSYEYEQYF. CDR3 DNA sequence: TGTGCCAGCAGCTCCTATGAATACGAGCAGTACTTC. Supplemented by reference TRBV7-9 and TRBJ2-7, the full variable domain reads DTGVSQNPRHKITKRGQNVTFRCDPISEHNRLYWYRQTLGQGPEFLTYFQNEAQLEKSRLLSDRFSAERPKGSFSTLEIQRTEQGDSAMYLCASSSYEYEQYFGPGTRLTVT.